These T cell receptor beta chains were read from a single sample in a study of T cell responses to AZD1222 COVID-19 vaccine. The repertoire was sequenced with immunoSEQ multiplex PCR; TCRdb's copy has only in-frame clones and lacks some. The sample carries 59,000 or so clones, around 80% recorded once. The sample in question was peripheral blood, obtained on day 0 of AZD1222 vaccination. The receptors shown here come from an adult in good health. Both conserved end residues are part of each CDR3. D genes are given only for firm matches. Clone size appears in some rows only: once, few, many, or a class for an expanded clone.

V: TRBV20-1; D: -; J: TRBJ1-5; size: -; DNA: TGCAGTGCTAGTCAACAGACCAATCAGCCCCAGCATTTT; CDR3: CSASQQTNQPQHF
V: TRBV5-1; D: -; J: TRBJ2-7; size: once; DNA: TGCGCCAGCAAGTCCGACAGTTACGAGCAGTACTTC; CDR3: CASKSDSYEQYF
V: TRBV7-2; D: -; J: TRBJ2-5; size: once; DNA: TGTGCCAGCAGCTTAAGTATAGAGACCCAGTACTTC; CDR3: CASSLSIETQYF
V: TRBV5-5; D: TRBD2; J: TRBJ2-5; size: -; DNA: TGTGCCAGCAGCCCCCTAGCGGGAGTAGAGACCCAGTACTTC; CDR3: CASSPLAGVETQYF
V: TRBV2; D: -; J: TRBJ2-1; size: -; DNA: TGTGCCAGCAGTGAAGCGAGGGGGAATGAGCAGTTCTTC; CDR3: CASSEARGNEQFF
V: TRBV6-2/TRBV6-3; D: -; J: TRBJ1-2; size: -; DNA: TGTGCCAGCAGCAACGGACAGCACTATGGCTACACCTTC; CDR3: CASSNGQHYGYTF
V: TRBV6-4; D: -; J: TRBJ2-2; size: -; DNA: TGTGCCAGCAGTGACCCTTGGGAGAGGTCTAACACCGGGGAGCTGTTTTTT; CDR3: CASSDPWERSNTGELFF
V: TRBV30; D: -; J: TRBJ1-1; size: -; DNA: TGTGCCTGGAGTGTAGACCGGGGTGAAGCTTTCTTT; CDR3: CAWSVDRGEAFF
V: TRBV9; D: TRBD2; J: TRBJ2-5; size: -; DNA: TGTGCCAGCAGCGTAAGCGGGGGGTGGGAGACCCAGTACTTC; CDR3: CASSVSGGWETQYF
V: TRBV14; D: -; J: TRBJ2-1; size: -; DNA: TGTGCCAGCAGCCAAGATTACGGACAGATCTACAATGAGCAGTTCTTC; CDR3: CASSQDYGQIYNEQFF
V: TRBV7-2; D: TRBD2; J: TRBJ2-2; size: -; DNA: TGTGCCAGCAGCTTACTTATCCTAGCGGGCACCGGGGAGCTGTTTTTT; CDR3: CASSLLILAGTGELFF
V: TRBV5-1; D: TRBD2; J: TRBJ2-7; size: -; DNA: TGCGCCAGCAGCGCCGGACTAGGCTACGAGCAGTACTTC; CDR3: CASSAGLGYEQYF
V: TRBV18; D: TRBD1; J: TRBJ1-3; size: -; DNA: TGTGCCAGCTCACCCTCTCAGGGGGTATATGGAAACACCATATATTTT; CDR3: CASSPSQGVYGNTIYF
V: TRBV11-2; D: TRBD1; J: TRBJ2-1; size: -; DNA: TGTGCCAGCAGCATACCATGGAAGGGGGCGAATGAGCAGTTCTTC; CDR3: CASSIPWKGANEQFF
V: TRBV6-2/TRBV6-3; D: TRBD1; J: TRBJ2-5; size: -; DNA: TGTGCCAGCAGCCGGACAGGGTCTCCAGTACAAGAGACCCAGTACTTC; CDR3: CASSRTGSPVQETQYF
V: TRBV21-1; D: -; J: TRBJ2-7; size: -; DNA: TGTGCCAGCAGCAAAGTCGCAGGGTTCTACGAGCAGTACTTC; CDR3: CASSKVAGFYEQYF
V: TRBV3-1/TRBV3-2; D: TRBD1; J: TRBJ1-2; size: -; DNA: TGTGCCAGCAGCCGTACAGGGGTCGGTGGCTACACCTTC; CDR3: CASSRTGVGGYTF
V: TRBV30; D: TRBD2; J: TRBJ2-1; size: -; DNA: TGTGCCTGGAGTATGGGGGGGACTAGCGGGAGGGCCGGCAATGAGCAGTTCTTC; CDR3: CAWSMGGTSGRAGNEQFF
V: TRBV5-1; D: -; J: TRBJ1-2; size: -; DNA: TGCGCCAGCAGCTTGGAGGCAGGGTTGCGTGGCTACACCTTC; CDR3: CASSLEAGLRGYTF
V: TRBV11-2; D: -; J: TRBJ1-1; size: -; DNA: TGTGCCAGCAGCACGCACAGGGCTGAAGCTTTCTTT; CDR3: CASSTHRAEAFF
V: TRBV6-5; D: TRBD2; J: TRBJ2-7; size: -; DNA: TGTGCCAGCAGTTACGAGTTGCCGGGGGGCGAGCAGTACTTC; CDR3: CASSYELPGGEQYF
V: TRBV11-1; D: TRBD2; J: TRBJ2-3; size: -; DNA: TGTGCCAGCAGCTTAGGGGCGGGAGTCACAGATACGCAGTATTTT; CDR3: CASSLGAGVTDTQYF
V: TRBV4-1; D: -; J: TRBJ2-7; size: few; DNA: TGCGCCAGCAGCCAAGGTATAGGCGAGCAGTACTTC; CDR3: CASSQGIGEQYF
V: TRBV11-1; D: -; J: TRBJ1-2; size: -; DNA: TGTGCCAGCAGCGTAGGACCGACCTCATATGGCTACACCTTC; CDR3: CASSVGPTSYGYTF
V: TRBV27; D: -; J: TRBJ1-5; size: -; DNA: TGTGCCAGCTCCCAAGGAGGGCGGAATCAGCCCCAGCATTTT; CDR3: CASSQGGRNQPQHF
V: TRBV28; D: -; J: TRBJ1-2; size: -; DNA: TGTGCCAGCAGTTTGGTCGGGGGGGTCGGAACTAACTATGGCTACACCTTC; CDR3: CASSLVGGVGTNYGYTF
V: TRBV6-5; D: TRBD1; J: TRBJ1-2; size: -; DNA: TGTGCCAGCAGTTACACTAGACAGGGGGCGAATGGCTACACCTTC; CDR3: CASSYTRQGANGYTF
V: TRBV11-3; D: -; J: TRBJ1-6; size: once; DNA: TGTGCCAGCAGCTTAGCAGGTCGCGGCGAATTTGACAATTCACCCCTCCACTTT; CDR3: CASSLAGRGEFDNSPLHF
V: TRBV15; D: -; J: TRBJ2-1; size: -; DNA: TGTGCCACCAGCAGAGATCGGGGGAATGAGCAGTTCTTC; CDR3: CATSRDRGNEQFF
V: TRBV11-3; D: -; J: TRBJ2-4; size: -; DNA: TGTGCCAGCAGCCCGGGACCTCTTATAAACATTCAGTACTTC; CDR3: CASSPGPLINIQYF
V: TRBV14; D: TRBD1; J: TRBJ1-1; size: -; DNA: TGTGCCAGCAGCCAAGACAGGGGGACTGAAGCTTTCTTT; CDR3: CASSQDRGTEAFF
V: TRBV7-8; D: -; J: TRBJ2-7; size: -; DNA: TGTGCCAGCAGCTTAGGATCCGCATACGAGCAGTACTTC; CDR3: CASSLGSAYEQYF
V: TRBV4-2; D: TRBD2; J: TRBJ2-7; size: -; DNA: TGTGCCAGCAGCCAAGCAGGACTAGTTGGAGGCGAGCAGTACTTC; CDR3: CASSQAGLVGGEQYF
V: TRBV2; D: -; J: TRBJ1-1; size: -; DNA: TGTGCCAGCCAGAGGGGGGAAGCTTTCTTT; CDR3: CASQRGEAFF
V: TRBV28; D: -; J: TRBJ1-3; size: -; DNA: TGTGCCAGCAGTGAAACAGGAAGCTCTGGAAACACCATATATTTT; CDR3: CASSETGSSGNTIYF
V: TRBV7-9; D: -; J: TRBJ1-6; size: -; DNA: TGTGCCAGCAGCACCTTGACAGGCGTGAATAATTCACCCCTCCACTTT; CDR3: CASSTLTGVNNSPLHF
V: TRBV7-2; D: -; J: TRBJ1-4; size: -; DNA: TGTGCCAGCAGCTTAGGCTCGGTTAATGAAAAACTGTTTTTT; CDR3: CASSLGSVNEKLFF
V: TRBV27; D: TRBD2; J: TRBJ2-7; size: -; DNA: TGTGCCAGCCGCGAGTGGACTAGCGGGAGAGGAGAGCAGTACTTC; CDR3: CASREWTSGRGEQYF
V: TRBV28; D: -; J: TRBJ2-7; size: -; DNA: TGTGCCAGCAGTAGCCCGGTTGGCGAGCAGTACTTC; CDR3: CASSSPVGEQYF
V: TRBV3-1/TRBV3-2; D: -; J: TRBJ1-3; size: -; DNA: TGTGCCAGCAGCCCCCCGGCCTCTGGAAACACCATATATTTT; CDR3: CASSPPASGNTIYF
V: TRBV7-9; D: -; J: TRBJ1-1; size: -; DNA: TGTGCCAGCAGCTTCGGTGGGGACACTGAAGCTTTCTTT; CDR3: CASSFGGDTEAFF
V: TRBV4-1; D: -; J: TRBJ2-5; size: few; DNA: TGCGCCAGCAGCCAGAACGGGGAGACCCAGTACTTC; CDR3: CASSQNGETQYF
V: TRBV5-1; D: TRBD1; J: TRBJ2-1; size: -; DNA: TGCGCCAGCAGCTATATTTCGACAGGGGGAGTCAACAATGAGCAGTTCTTC; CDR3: CASSYISTGGVNNEQFF
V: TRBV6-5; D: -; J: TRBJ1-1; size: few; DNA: TGTGCCAGTACGGGTCCCTTGAACACTGAAGCTTTCTTT; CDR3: CASTGPLNTEAFF
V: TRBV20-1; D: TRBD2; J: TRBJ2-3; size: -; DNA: TGCAGTGCTAGTTCAAGCCTAGCGGGATACACAGATACGCAGTATTTT; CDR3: CSASSSLAGYTDTQYF
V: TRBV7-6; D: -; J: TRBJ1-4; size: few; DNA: TGTGCCAGCAGCTTAGGTCAATCAGGGAATGAAAAACTGTTTTTT; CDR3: CASSLGQSGNEKLFF
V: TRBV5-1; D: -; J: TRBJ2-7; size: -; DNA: TGCGCCAGCAGCACCGGGCCGTACGAGCAGTACTTC; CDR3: CASSTGPYEQYF
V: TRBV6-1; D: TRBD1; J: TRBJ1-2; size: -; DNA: TGTGCCAGCAGTGAAGAGGGCAGGGGGCTCGGCTACACCTTC; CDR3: CASSEEGRGLGYTF
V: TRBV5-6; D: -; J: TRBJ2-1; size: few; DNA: TGTGCCAGCAGCTCTGTCCGAGAGCAGTTCTTC; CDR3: CASSSVREQFF
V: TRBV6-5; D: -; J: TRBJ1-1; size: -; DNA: TGTGCCAGCAGGTCTGGGGGGAACACTGAAGCTTTCTTT; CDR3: CASRSGGNTEAFF